This passage covers 14 T cell receptor beta chains from one sample sequenced in a study of cytomegalovirus exposure and HLA in healthy donors. This PCR relied on a set of 60 Vbeta primers and 13 Jbeta primers. The repertoire was sequenced with immunoSEQ multiplex PCR; TCRdb's copy has only in-frame clones and lacks some. This sample yields 180,000 or so clones, of which nearly 80% are seen a single time; 2.9% belongs to the top ten. What was sequenced was PBMCs. The receptors shown here come from a female donor in good health and CMV-seronegative.

The CDR3 DNA follows: TGTGCCAGCACGACAGGAGAGACCCAGTACTTC. Protein: CASTTGETQYF. This sequence joins TRBV2 and TRBJ2-5; D might be TRBD1 (6 bases). With 7 bases removed from V and 4 bases from J, the gap between germline ends came to 7 bases. The V gene's germline CDR1 is SNHLY and CDR2 FYNNEI. The CDR3 runs to 11 residues.

The gene calls are TRBV7-9 and TRBJ2-1; a weak D match, TRBD1 (6 bases). Germline CDR1 reads SEHNR; CDR2 reads FQNEAQ (reference sequence). V was trimmed by 4 bases and J by 14 bases, leaving 12 bases between them. The CDR3 totals 11 residues. The chain's CDR3 is CASSSGQLKFF. The CDR3 DNA is TGTGCCAGCAGCTCCGGACAGCTTAAGTTCTTC.

This chain links TRBV5-1 with TRBJ2-4; maybe TRBD2 (6 bases). The CDR3 runs 14 residues. Per germline, CDR1 SGHRS and CDR2 YFSETQ. Trimming pared 7 bases from V and 1 base from J, leaving 12 bases between. The CDR3 bases are TGCGCCAGCCCCTTAGGAGGGGCCAAAAACATTCAGTACTTC. Amino acids: CASPLGGAKNIQYF.

The chain carries TRBV7-9 and TRBJ2-7; TRBD2 matches 9 bases. CDR1 SEHNR and CDR2 FQNEAQ come from the germline V gene (reference sequence). With 4 bases clipped from V and 4 bases from J, the junction kept 8 bases outside the gene matches. The CDR3 totals 15 residues. The CDR3 bases are TGTGCCAGCAGCTCAAAGACTAGCGGAAAGTACGAGCAGTACTTC. Its protein is CASSSKTSGKYEQYF.

CDR3 nucleotide sequence: TGTGCCAGCAGTTCCGCTGAAGCTTTCTTT. It yields the protein CASSSAEAFF. The rearrangement uses TRBV28 and TRBJ1-1; D unclear. The CDR3 has 10 residues. The germline V and J ends were trimmed by 4 bases and 6 bases, with 3 bases remaining between them. The germline V gene encodes CDR1 MDHEN and CDR2 SYDVKM.

The rearrangement links TRBV4-2 to TRBJ2-7, with TRBD1 matching over 11 bases. Trimming cost V 2 bases and J 5 bases; bases outside gene matches: 5. This CDR3 contains 15 residues. The germline CDR1 and CDR2 sequences are LGHNA and YNFKEQ. CDR3 region: CASSQHPGQGDEQYF. In nucleotides, the CDR3 is TGTGCCAGCAGCCAACATCCGGGACAGGGGGACGAGCAGTACTTC.

The gene calls are TRBV5-1 and TRBJ1-1; D is possibly TRBD1 (5 bases). Germline CDR1 SGHRS, CDR2 YFSETQ. V was trimmed by 0 bases and J by 3 bases, leaving 9 bases between them. The CDR3 extends over 14 amino acids. The CDR3 DNA is TGCGCCAGCAGCTTGGATGGGGGGTACACTGAAGCTTTCTTT. It translates to CASSLDGGYTEAFF.

This clone has ten or more counts. This rearrangement joins TRBV7-8 to TRBJ2-7; D might be TRBD1 (6 bases). This CDR3 contains 13 residues. Germline V CDR1 and CDR2: SGHVS, FQNEAQ. V dropped 2 bases and J dropped 5 bases, with 10 bases sitting between them. The CDR3, as DNA: TGTGCCAGCAGCTTATCCAGGGGTAACGAGCAGTACTTC. This encodes CASSLSRGNEQYF. The full variable domain, in which reference TRBV7-8 and TRBJ2-7 provide the parts outside the CDR3, is GAGVSQSPRYKVAKRGQDVALRCDPISGHVSLFWYQQALGQGPEFLTYFQNEAQLDKSGLPSDRFFAERPEGSVSTLKIQRTQQEDSAVYLCASSLSRGNEQYFGPGTRLTVT.

V usage is TRBV4-1 and J usage is TRBJ2-5; 7 bases fit TRBD2. Germline V gene data show CDR1 as MGHRA and CDR2 as YSYEKL. The length of the CDR3 is 15 residues. Losses at the gene ends were 0 bases for V and 5 bases for J; bases not matched to a gene: 6. Written as DNA, the CDR3 is TGCGCCAGCAGCCAAGATGGGGGAGGGAGGGAGACCCAGTACTTC. Amino acid sequence: CASSQDGGGRETQYF.

The CDR3 DNA follows: TGTGCCAGCAGCGAAGGGGACACCCACCAAGAGACCCAGTACTTC. Translated: CASSEGDTHQETQYF. The chain links TRBV9 to TRBJ2-5, with D perhaps TRBD1 (6 bases). This CDR3 is 15 amino acids long. The germline CDR1 and CDR2 sequences are SGDLS and YYNGEE. The germline V and J ends were trimmed by 3 bases and 0 bases, with 12 bases remaining between them.

The chain carries TRBV7-8 and TRBJ2-3; unclear D gene. Germline CDR1 reads SGHVS; CDR2 reads FQNEAQ. This CDR3 has 14 amino acids. The V gene lost 2 bases and the J gene lost 1 base, with 7 bases spanning the gap. CDR3 amino acids: CASSLRSGTDTQYF. CDR3 DNA: TGTGCCAGCAGCTTACGCTCAGGCACAGATACGCAGTATTTT.

V and J are TRBV7-7 and TRBJ2-7; possibly TRBD1 for D (5 bases). V shed 5 bases and J shed 8 bases, with 16 bases lying between them. CDR1 and CDR2 (germline): SSHAT, FNYEAQ (reference sequence). The CDR3 contains 13 residues. CDR3: CASSPRQSDQQYF. The CDR3 region has the DNA TGTGCCAGCAGCCCTCGACAGAGCGACCAGCAGTACTTC.

This chain connects TRBV6-6 to TRBJ1-2; D perhaps matches TRBD1 (5 bases). The germline CDR1 and CDR2 sequences are MNHNY and SVGAGI (reference sequence). Trimming shortened V by 10 bases and J by 4 bases, and 16 bases separated the two germline ends. This CDR3 is 13 amino acids long. CDR3 sequence reads: CATSLDSVYGYTF. The CDR3 coding sequence is TGTGCCACATCTCTCGACAGCGTCTATGGCTACACCTTC.

The chain recombines TRBV15 with TRBJ1-5; TRBD1 might be the D (6 bases). The CDR3 loop spans 13 amino acids. Looked up from germline, CDR1 is LNHNV and CDR2 is YYDKDF (reference sequence). V was trimmed by 6 bases and J by 4 bases, leaving 10 bases between them. The CDR3 loop reads CATSTGHNQPQHF. DNA of the CDR3: TGTGCCACCAGTACAGGGCATAATCAGCCCCAGCATTTT. The full variable domain, rest sourced from reference TRBV15 and TRBJ1-5, is DAMVIQNPRYQVTQFGKPVTLSCSQTLNHNVMYWYQQKSSQAPKLLFHYYDKDFNNEADTPDNFQSRRPNTSFCFLDIRSPGLGDTAMYLCATSTGHNQPQHFGDGTRLSIL.